Below, one T cell receptor beta chain is given with its context. Sequencing was performed with immunoSEQ multiplex PCR; in TCRdb, only in-frame clones are kept and a portion is missing. This sample has around 18,000 clones, with 91% found just once. Germline V lookup: CDR1 MDHEN, CDR2 SYDVKM. CDR3 length equals 11 residues. With 6 bases removed from V and 8 bases from J, the gap between germline ends came to 5 bases. This entry belongs to a study of circulating and synovial CD4+ cells in juvenile arthritis. The chain recombines TRBV28 with TRBJ1-6, with D hard to call. The sequence was collected from a human donor with juvenile idiopathic arthritis. Sequencing used CD4+ T cells from blood. The CDR3 sequence is CASSSHSPLHF. The CDR3 nucleotides are TGTGCCAGCAGCTCCCATTCACCCCTCCACTTT.